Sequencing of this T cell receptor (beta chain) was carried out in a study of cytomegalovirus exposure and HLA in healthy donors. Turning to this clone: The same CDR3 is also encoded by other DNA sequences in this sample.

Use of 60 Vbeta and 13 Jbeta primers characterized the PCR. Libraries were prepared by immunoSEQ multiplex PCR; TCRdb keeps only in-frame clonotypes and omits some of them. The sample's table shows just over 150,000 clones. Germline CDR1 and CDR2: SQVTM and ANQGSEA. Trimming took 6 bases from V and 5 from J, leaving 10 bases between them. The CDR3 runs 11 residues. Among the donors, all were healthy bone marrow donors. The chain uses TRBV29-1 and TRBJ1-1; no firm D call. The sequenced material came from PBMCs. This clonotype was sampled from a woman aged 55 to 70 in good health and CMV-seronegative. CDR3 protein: CSVGEGTEAFF. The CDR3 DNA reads TGCAGCGTCGGGGAAGGAACTGAAGCTTTCTTT.